This T cell receptor beta chain was observed in a study of blood T cell repertoires in COVID-19. On the study more broadly: Material from acute and convalescent COVID-19 was sourced from the United States, Italy and Spain. T cells, B-cell-depleted T cells, or PBMCs supplied cDNA or gDNA.

The CDR3 has 16 amino acids. Germline V gene data show CDR1 as SNHLY and CDR2 as FYNNEI. J lost 4 bases, V lost 11 bases, and 16 bases had no gene match. Generated by immunoSEQ multiplex PCR, the TCRdb table keeps only in-frame clones and is missing some. The sample records approximately 230,000 clones, roughly 83% being singletons. V gene TRBV2 combines with J gene TRBJ1-1; 10 nucleotides align to TRBD1. The clonotype was recovered from an elderly man with acute or convalescent COVID-19. Sequenced input: peripheral blood. CDR3: CARLTGTGAAGTEAFF. The DNA of the CDR3 is TGTGCCCGGCTGACAGGGACAGGGGCGGCGGGCACTGAAGCTTTCTTT.